This T cell receptor (beta chain) was identified during a study of neurological immune-mediated disorders. The study drew its healthy controls from blood bank volunteers in Maryland, USA. For the unsorted libraries, 2 million PBMCs stored at -80 C served as input. The study, taken as a whole, reports: Patients with HTLV-1-associated myelopathy showed the most TCR clonal expansion. Those with multiple sclerosis showed the least, falling below healthy controls.

In this sample, this clonotype turned up many times. Its antigen is undetermined. After removal of 0 bases from V and 5 bases from J, the junction contained 12 bases not matched to a gene. The CDR3 has 16 residues. In germline, CDR1 is DFQATT, CDR2 SNEGSKA (reference sequence). TCRdb itself ran the 5' RACE reads through MiXCR, one entry per CDR3 protein. The sample holds around 13,000 distinct CDR3 sequences, roughly 10% seen once. The sequenced sample consisted of PBMCs. This receptor was identified in a middle-aged woman in good health. The chain has TRBV20-1 and TRBJ2-7, with 8 bases aligning to TRBD2. The CDR3 DNA is TGCAGTGCTAGAGATCTCGAAGCGGGAGAAGTAAACGAGCAGTACTTC. It specifies CSARDLEAGEVNEQYF.